These 5 T cell receptor beta chains share one sample of origin, sequenced in a study of cytomegalovirus exposure and HLA in healthy donors. Both 60 Vbeta primers and 13 Jbeta primers went into the PCR. Sequenced by immunoSEQ multiplex PCR; TCRdb stores in-frame clones only, minus some. In the table there are about 130,000 clones, approximately 80% of which are singletons. The material sequenced was PBMCs. The origin of the receptors is a man in his forties or fifties in good health and CMV-seronegative.

This chain connects TRBV29-1 to TRBJ2-7; the D gene is possibly TRBD2 (6 bases). V dropped 7 bases and J dropped 3 bases, with 16 bases sitting between them. The germline V gene has CDR1 SQVTM and CDR2 ANQGSEA. The CDR3 contains 13 residues. The CDR3 here is CSARTGVLYEQYF. The CDR3 region has the DNA TGCAGCGCCCGAACGGGAGTACTCTACGAGCAGTACTTC.

This clone has only one observation. The rearrangement joins TRBV10-3 to TRBJ1-2; 9 bases line up with TRBD1. Germline CDR1 ENHRY, CDR2 SYGVKD. This CDR3 contains 14 residues. V trimming: 3 bases; J trimming: 6 bases; junction bases outside the gene matches: 5. CDR3 nucleotides: TGTGCCATCAGTGAAGGGGACAGGGTTAATGGCTACACCTTC. Amino acids: CAISEGDRVNGYTF.

The rearrangement uses TRBV27 and TRBJ1-2; TRBD1 matches 7 bases. Germline V CDR1 and CDR2: MNHEY, SMNVEV (reference sequence). The CDR3 runs to 14 residues. V gave up 6 bases and J gave up 7 bases; unmatched junction bases: 11. The CDR3 here is CASRNDRARGGYTF. The DNA for the CDR3 is TGTGCCAGCAGAAATGACAGGGCCAGGGGTGGCTACACCTTC.

A single count supports this clone. The DNA of the CDR3 is TGTGCCAGCAGCTTACGGGGGTCCGGAAACACCATATATTTT. As protein: CASSLRGSGNTIYF. The chain is built from TRBV7-9 and TRBJ1-3, with D perhaps matching TRBD1 (5 bases). V lost 2 bases to trimming and J lost 4 bases, with 9 bases between them. Germline V gene data show CDR1 as SEHNR and CDR2 as FQNEAQ (reference sequence). The CDR3 runs to 14 residues.

This sequence joins TRBV28 and TRBJ1-1; TRBD1 agrees at 9 bases. Trimming took 6 bases from V and 7 from J; bases not matched to a gene: 9. Germline CDR1 and CDR2: MDHEN and SYDVKM. The CDR3 has 14 residues. The CDR3 DNA reads TGTGCCAGCAGAAGGACAGGGGCACGGGGTGAAGCTTTCTTT. Its protein is CASRRTGARGEAFF.